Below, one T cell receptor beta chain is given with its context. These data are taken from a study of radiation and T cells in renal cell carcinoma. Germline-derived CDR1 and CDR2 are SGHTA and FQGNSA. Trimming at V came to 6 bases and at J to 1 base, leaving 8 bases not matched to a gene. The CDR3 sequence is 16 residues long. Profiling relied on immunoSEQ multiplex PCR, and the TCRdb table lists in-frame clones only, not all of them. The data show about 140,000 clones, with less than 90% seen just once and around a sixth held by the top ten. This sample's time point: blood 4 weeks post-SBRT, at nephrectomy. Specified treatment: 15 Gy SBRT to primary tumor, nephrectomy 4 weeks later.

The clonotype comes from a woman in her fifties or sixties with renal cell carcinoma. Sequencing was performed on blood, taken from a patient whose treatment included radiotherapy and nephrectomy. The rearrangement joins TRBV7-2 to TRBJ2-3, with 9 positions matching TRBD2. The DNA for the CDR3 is TGTGCCAGCAGAGATGGCGGGGGGGGTGGCACAGATACGCAGTATTTT. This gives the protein CASRDGGGGGTDTQYF.